The clone carrying this T cell receptor beta chain was detected only a few times. Its target is unknown. Scientists made TCR beta libraries using quantitative 5'-RACE with molecular barcodes. TCRdb reanalysed the 5' RACE reads using MiXCR and keeps one entry per CDR3 protein. The sample holds around 480,000 distinct CDR3 sequences, 17% seen once. This sample was taken from a study of CD8 T cells in ankylosing spondylitis. Study observations and caveats: Ankylosing spondylitis blood appeared to carry a characteristic TCR beta motif of roughly eight highly homologous variants.

Germline-derived CDR1 and CDR2 are SGHTA and FQGNSA. With 4 bases removed from V and 5 bases from J, the gap between germline ends came to 9 bases. The CDR3 covers 13 residues. The rearrangement joins TRBV7-2 to TRBJ2-1; D unclear. The source of this sequence is a male donor with ankylosing spondylitis. The source material was blood, either unsorted or a sorted T cell fraction (not recorded which). The CDR3: CASSSSRNNEQFF. The CDR3 region has the DNA TGTGCCAGCAGCTCGTCTCGGAACAATGAGCAGTTCTTC.